These 22 T cell receptor beta chains originate from one sample sequenced in a study of shared clonotypes between healthy human individuals. Produced via immunoSEQ multiplex PCR; TCRdb's table is partial and in-frame only. The data hold millions of clones, with roughly 91% observed a single time. In the naive CD8 group, cells lacked CD45RO and were positively selected for CCR7, so terminally differentiated effector memory CD45RA+ cells were left out. Sequencing was carried out using naive CD8+ T cells from PBMCs. The receptors come from a man between 18 and 35 years old in good health. Some clones in this sample may be carry-over from other donors' samples.

The V call is TRBV30, the J call TRBJ1-1; TRBD1 is a possible D gene (6 bases). CDR3 length: 15 residues. The V gene lost 3 bases and the J gene lost 0 bases, with 14 bases spanning the gap. The germline V gene encodes CDR1 GTSNPN and CDR2 SVGIG (reference sequence). CDR3: CAWRGTSDMNTEAFF. DNA of the CDR3: TGTGCCTGGAGGGGGACATCAGACATGAACACTGAAGCTTTCTTT.

There are a few counts of this clone. J is TRBJ1-1 and V is TRBV4-1; possibly TRBD1 for D (6 bases). This CDR3 is built from 15 residues. The V and J ends lost 4 bases and 0 bases respectively, with 12 bases between them. Germline assignment: CDR1 MGHRA and CDR2 YSYEKL. This CDR3 reads CASSLSQGMNTEAFF. The CDR3 region has the DNA TGCGCCAGCAGCCTTTCACAGGGCATGAACACTGAAGCTTTCTTT.

A note on this clone: The sample carries other DNA sequences with the same CDR3. V gene TRBV28 combines with J gene TRBJ2-3, with no clear D. The CDR3 is made up of 11 amino acids. Looked up from germline, CDR1 is MDHEN and CDR2 is SYDVKM. Trimming took off 3 bases at V and 5 bases at J, with 3 bases between the two ends. As DNA, the CDR3 is TGTGCCAGCAGTTTTCGAGATACGCAGTATTTT. It encodes CASSFRDTQYF.

The chain employs TRBV27 and TRBJ2-6, with D hard to call. With 2 bases removed from V and 0 bases from J, the gap between germline ends came to 14 bases. The germline V gene encodes CDR1 MNHEY and CDR2 SMNVEV (reference sequence). The CDR3 extends over 18 amino acids. The DNA for the CDR3 is TGTGCCAGCAGTTTAATCGGCCAGCCTCTCTCTGGGGCCAACGTCCTGACTTTC. It specifies CASSLIGQPLSGANVLTF.

This clone was found once. This chain joins TRBV28 and TRBJ2-7, with D possibly being TRBD1 or TRBD2 (5 bases each). This CDR3 is 16 amino acids long. V was trimmed by 6 bases and J by 2 bases, leaving 20 bases between them. Germline V gives CDR1 MDHEN, CDR2 SYDVKM. The CDR3 DNA reads TGTGCCAGCAGCACCCCGAGGGGCAGGTCGGCCTACGAGCAGTACTTC. This codes for CASSTPRGRSAYEQYF.

This chain joins TRBV9 and TRBJ1-1; tentatively, D is TRBD1 (5 bases). This CDR3 has 15 residues. The germline V gene encodes CDR1 SGDLS and CDR2 YYNGEE. Trimming cost V 0 bases and J 1 base, with 10 bases left between them. The CDR3 DNA sequence: TGTGCCAGCAGCGTAGGATCAGGGCAGAACACTGAAGCTTTCTTT. It codes for CASSVGSGQNTEAFF. Full variable domain (remainder filled in from reference TRBV9 and TRBJ1-1): DSGVTQTPKHLITATGQRVTLRCSPRSGDLSVYWYQQSLDQGLQFLIQYYNGEERAKGNILERFSAQQFPDLHSELNLSSLELGDSALYFCASSVGSGQNTEAFFGQGTRLTVV.

The chain combines TRBV28 with TRBJ2-7; D is unclear. With 3 bases removed from V and 3 bases from J, the gap between germline ends came to 9 bases. The CDR3 is 13 amino acids. Germline V gene sequence: CDR1 MDHEN, CDR2 SYDVKM. The CDR3 bases are TGTGCCAGCAGTTTCGAGACAAACTACGAGCAGTACTTC. This sequence encodes CASSFETNYEQYF.

V gene TRBV6-5 combines with J gene TRBJ2-1, with TRBD1 matching 7 bases. V gave up 4 bases and J gave up 2 bases; unmatched junction bases: 8. CDR1 and CDR2 from the germline V gene are MNHEY and SVGAGI. There are 16 residues in the CDR3. The CDR3 DNA follows: TGTGCCAGCAGTTGGAAGGGGGCGGTCGCCTACAATGAGCAGTTCTTC. Translation gives CASSWKGAVAYNEQFF.

The chain combines TRBV9 with TRBJ2-6, with 7 bases identical to TRBD2. CDR3 size: 17 residues. Germline V gene sequence: CDR1 SGDLS, CDR2 YYNGEE. V dropped 3 bases and J dropped 1; count of bases not matched to a gene: 7. The CDR3 coding sequence is TGTGCCAGCAGCGCTAGCGGAGCTAGTTCTGGGGCCAACGTCCTGACTTTC. Amino acid sequence: CASSASGASSGANVLTF.

The CDR3 is CASSLAGDRGIYEQYF. The DNA of the CDR3 is TGCGCCAGCAGCTTGGCTGGCGACAGGGGCATCTACGAGCAGTACTTC. This rearrangement joins TRBV5-1 to TRBJ2-7, with 8 bases identical to TRBD1. CDR1 and CDR2 from the germline V gene are SGHRS and YFSETQ. V trimming: 0 bases; J trimming: 3 bases; junction bases outside the gene matches: 8. The CDR3 sequence is 16 residues long.

The rearrangement uses TRBV28 and TRBJ1-5; D remains unclear. Trimming took 4 bases from V and 0 from J, leaving 13 bases between them. Germline CDR1 is MDHEN and CDR2 is SYDVKM. The CDR3 is 16 amino acids. The CDR3 reads CASSSDGTYSNQPQHF. The DNA of the CDR3 is TGTGCCAGCAGTTCGGACGGTACCTATAGCAATCAGCCCCAGCATTTT.

In regard to this clone: Distinct nucleotide sequences in the sample also encode this CDR3. The V call is TRBV7-9, the J call TRBJ2-5; D might be TRBD2 (6 bases). CDR3 length: 13 residues. Germline CDR1 and CDR2: SEHNR and FQNEAQ (reference sequence). V gave up 6 bases and J gave up 1 base, with 9 bases separating them. The CDR3 here is CASRPGLQETQYF. DNA of the CDR3: TGTGCCAGCAGACCGGGACTCCAAGAGACCCAGTACTTC.

The chain carries TRBV19 and TRBJ2-3; 10 positions match TRBD2. Germline CDR1 is LNHDA and CDR2 is SQIVND (reference sequence). The trim removed 5 bases at V and 5 bases at J, leaving 10 bases unmatched. The CDR3 has 16 residues. CDR3 bases: TGTGCCAGTAGTCCCCTAACTAGCGGGATCGGAGATACGCAGTATTTT. Residues: CASSPLTSGIGDTQYF.

The chain employs TRBV6-1 and TRBJ1-5; TRBD1 agrees at 12 bases. Per germline, CDR1 MNHNS and CDR2 SASEGT. V was clipped by 7 bases and J by 6 bases; unmatched bases: 7. The CDR3 is made up of 15 amino acids. The CDR3 DNA reads TGTGCCAGCACCATTGGGACAGGGGGCTTTCAGCCCCAGCATTTT. It codes for CASTIGTGGFQPQHF.

This chain connects TRBV27 to TRBJ2-5; tentative D call: TRBD1 (6 bases). V was pared by 6 bases and J by 4 bases, with 18 bases between. Germline lookup yields CDR1 MNHEY and CDR2 SMNVEV (reference sequence). The CDR3 runs 15 residues. The CDR3 spells CASRPPRGGGETQYF. The CDR3 coding sequence is TGTGCCAGCAGACCCCCCAGGGGCGGAGGAGAGACCCAGTACTTC.

Note on this clone: Different DNA sequences within this sample yield the same CDR3. This CDR3 reads CASSLGAGGGQPQHF. CDR3 coding DNA: TGTGCCAGCAGCTTAGGGGCGGGGGGCGGCCAGCCCCAGCATTTT. This sequence joins TRBV11-2 and TRBJ1-5; D is possibly TRBD1 (6 bases). Germline V gene data show CDR1 as SGHAT and CDR2 as FQNNGV. V lost 1 base and J 7 bases, leaving 14 bases between the germline ends. The CDR3 totals 15 residues.

This chain uses TRBV4-1 with TRBJ2-3; TRBD2 might be the D (5 bases). This CDR3 has 15 residues. The V end lost 1 base, the J end lost 6 bases, and 14 bases lay between the germline ends. In germline, CDR1 is MGHRA, CDR2 YSYEKL. The CDR3 DNA sequence: TGCGCCAGCAGCCAAGTCTTCACTAGAGGGGATACGCAGTATTTT. Its protein product is CASSQVFTRGDTQYF.

About this clone: Different DNA sequences within this sample yield the same CDR3. The CDR3 protein is CASSFGGENTEAFF. CDR3 sequence (DNA): TGTGCCAGCAGTTTTGGGGGGGAGAACACTGAAGCTTTCTTT. The gene calls are TRBV28 and TRBJ1-1; a weak D match, TRBD1 (5 bases). The CDR3 runs 14 residues. Trimming took off 3 bases at V and 1 base at J, with 9 bases between the two ends. Germline V lookup: CDR1 MDHEN, CDR2 SYDVKM.

The chain recombines TRBV9 with TRBJ1-2; 9 bases agree with TRBD1. Per germline, CDR1 SGDLS and CDR2 YYNGEE. V shed 4 bases, J shed 6 bases, and the junction held 13 bases outside the gene matches. The CDR3 contains 16 residues. The CDR3 nucleotides are TGTGCCAGCAGCACCATGGACAGGGGCTCCCCTAATGGCTACACCTTC. Protein sequence: CASSTMDRGSPNGYTF. Based on the CDR3 plus reference TRBV9 and TRBJ1-2, the full variable domain is DSGVTQTPKHLITATGQRVTLRCSPRSGDLSVYWYQQSLDQGLQFLIQYYNGEERAKGNILERFSAQQFPDLHSELNLSSLELGDSALYFCASSTMDRGSPNGYTFGSGTRLTVV.

There are many counts of this clone. The chain carries TRBV5-4 and TRBJ1-4; D gene uncertain. From germline, CDR1 is SGHNT and CDR2 YYREEE (reference sequence). Trimming left V 0 bases short and J 11 bases short, with 11 bases between. This CDR3 has 13 amino acids. The CDR3 DNA is TGTGCCAGCAGCTTGGATCGGAGTCCTAAACTGTTTTTT. The encoded protein is CASSLDRSPKLFF.

This chain links TRBV28 with TRBJ2-2; 8 positions agree with TRBD2. Germline lookup yields CDR1 MDHEN and CDR2 SYDVKM. Germline trimming cut 2 bases from V and 7 bases from J; bases unmatched to any gene: 6. The CDR3 loop spans 15 amino acids. CDR3 loop: CASSLKRESSGELFF. The DNA of the CDR3 is TGTGCCAGCAGTTTAAAGCGGGAGAGTAGCGGGGAGCTGTTTTTT.

V and J are TRBV9 and TRBJ2-1; D uncertain. Between the trimmed V and J ends, which lost 3 bases and 9 bases, there was a span of 13 bases. Germline CDR1 reads SGDLS; CDR2 reads YYNGEE. CDR3 size: 13 residues. The CDR3 spells CASSEVSTAEQFF. As DNA, the CDR3 is TGTGCCAGCAGCGAGGTGTCGACCGCTGAGCAGTTCTTC.